This TCR beta chain originates from a study of neoadjuvant anti-PD-1 for oral cavity cancer (dated by TCRdb to the early 2020s). Concerning the study at large: Before undergoing curative-intent surgical resection, most patients got three to four biweekly nivolumab doses at 3 mg/kg. Under RECIST 1.1, patients with complete response, partial response or stable disease were classed as responders, and patients with progression were classed as non-responders. The parent correlative cohort included approximately 13 patients, with an approximately 35% response rate. For patients who did not progress, a fourth nivolumab dose was given around day 43, followed by definitive surgical resection on days 50-56.

Points on this clone: Its antigen specificity is not known. Base quality data are lacking; no much larger clone is found one base away.

The CDR3 contains 16 residues, cysteine and phenylalanine counted. Of the read, only the CDR3 DNA is kept; its 48 bases are in frame from base 1. According to the germline V gene, CDR1 reads ENHRY and CDR2 reads SYGVKD. V ends up 0 bases short and J 0 bases short, with an unmatched junction base count of 2. The time point label for this specimen denotes: before neoadjuvant nivolumab. Patients were newly diagnosed with stage II-IVA oral cavity squamous cell carcinoma and had received no prior systemic or radiation treatment. The cohort consisted of patients with HPV-negative, locally advanced oral cavity squamous cell carcinoma. Peripheral blood mononuclear cells were analyzed directly, without maintenance or expansion in culture. Samples were obtained from a longitudinal correlative study of a single-arm phase II trial of neoadjuvant nivolumab in oral cavity squamous cell carcinoma. Genomic DNA-based TCRbeta sequencing was performed on subject-matched pre- and post-treatment PBMCs and tumors from three responders and three non-responders. Peripheral blood mononuclear cells were collected before nivolumab treatment and again after treatment, at the time of surgery. Genomic DNA was isolated from PBMCs using the Maxwell RSC DNA from Cells kit.

What the work shows at the level of the full study, not this receptor alone: Within PBMCs, T cell clonality (Gini index) was significantly higher in non-responders than responders after neoadjuvant nivolumab. A higher pretreatment blood Treg/Th17 ratio correlated with both higher pretreatment blood TCRbeta clonality and lower post-treatment tumor TCRbeta clonality. TCR analyses included only a few patients per response group, and the authors called for larger cohorts for validation.

For deep sequencing, each PBMC sample was run in six replicates, with libraries mostly built from 400 to 550 ng of input genomic DNA. Following the manufacturer's instructions, the team built TCRbeta libraries using the immunoSEQ hsTCRbeta kit. The completed libraries were mixed into a single pool at 3 nM, then sequenced with an Illumina NovaSeq 6000 S4 flow cell. The study's processing was this. Raw data preprocessing and quality control were performed with the immunoSEQ Analyzer. The analysis was restricted to productive rearrangements, with each unique CDR3 amino acid sequence defining a clonotype. Repertoire clonality was estimated as the Gini-Simpson index, which was calculated using the R package tcR. Student's t test was used to compare Gini indices, while Pearson correlation assessed associations with tumor size change. Sourced from immuneACCESS, this table was stored by TCRdb with only in-frame sequences that have V and J called. A share of the clones is absent; for the studies checked, an unresolved V gene accounts for under half, and the remainder has no known explanation. V and J calls and clone size come straight from that table; D and trimming were deduced from the DNA. The sample records 75,000 to 100,000 clones, approximately 80% of which are singletons. Together, the top ten hold 2.5% to 3.5% of the sample.

Sequenced here: PBMCs, sampled before nivolumab (anti-PD-1) treatment. The chain is encoded by TRBV10-3 joined to TRBJ2-1; 7 bases in between match TRBD2. This TCR came from a person aged 40 to 85 with oral cavity squamous cell carcinoma. The CDR3 region: CAISESGGSSYNEQFF. The nucleotides read TGTGCCATCAGTGAGTCGGGCGGGAGCTCCTACAATGAGCAGTTCTTC.